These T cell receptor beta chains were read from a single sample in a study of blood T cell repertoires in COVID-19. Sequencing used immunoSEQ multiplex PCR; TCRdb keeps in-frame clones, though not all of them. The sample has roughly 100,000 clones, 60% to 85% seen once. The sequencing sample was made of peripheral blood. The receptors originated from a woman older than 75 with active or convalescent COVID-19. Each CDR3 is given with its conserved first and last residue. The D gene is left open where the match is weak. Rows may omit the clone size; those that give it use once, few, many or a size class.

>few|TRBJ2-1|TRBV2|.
TGTGCCAGCAGCCTCGAGGGGGTAGAGTTCTTC
CASSLEGVEFF
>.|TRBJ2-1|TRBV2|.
TGTGCCAGCAGTGAAAGCAGGAAGTTACTGTTCTTC
CASSESRKLLFF
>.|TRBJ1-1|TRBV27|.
TGTGCCAGCAGTTCGAGGTTTCTCAGGGTCGGCACTGAAGCTTTCTTT
CASSSRFLRVGTEAFF
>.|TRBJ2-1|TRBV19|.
TGTGCCAGTAGTATTCTCCCGCAGCCAGGGTCCAATGAGCAGTTCTTC
CASSILPQPGSNEQFF
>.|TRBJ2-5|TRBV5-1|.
TGCGCCAGCAGCTTCTATGGGGATGCGGCGGGGACCCAGTACTTC
CASSFYGDAAGTQYF
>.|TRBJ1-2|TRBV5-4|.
TGTGCCAGCAGCCCGCAGGGTGGGGACTATGGCTACACCTTC
CASSPQGGDYGYTF
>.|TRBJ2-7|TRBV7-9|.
TGTGCCAGCAGCTTAGGTTCGGGCTACGAGCAGTACTTC
CASSLGSGYEQYF
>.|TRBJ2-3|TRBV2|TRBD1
TGTGCCAGCAGTGAATGGGGACAGGGGGCAGATACGCAGTATTTT
CASSEWGQGADTQYF
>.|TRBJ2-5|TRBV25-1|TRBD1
TGTGCCAGCAGTGAGGGACAGGAGCTTCAAGAGACCCAGTACTTC
CASSEGQELQETQYF
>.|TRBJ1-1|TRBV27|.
TGTGCCAGCACCCGGGGTGTTGGAGACACTGAAGCTTTCTTT
CASTRGVGDTEAFF
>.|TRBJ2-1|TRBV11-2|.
TGTGCCAGCAGCTTAGACAGACTCAATGAGCAGTTCTTC
CASSLDRLNEQFF
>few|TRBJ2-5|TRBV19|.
TGTGCCAGTAGTATTTTAGGGGGTCGAGAGACCCAGTACTTC
CASSILGGRETQYF
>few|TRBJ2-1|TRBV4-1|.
TGCGCCAGCAGCCAAGGTTCCCTCCTAGTCAATGAGCAGTTCTTC
CASSQGSLLVNEQFF
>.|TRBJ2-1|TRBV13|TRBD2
TGTGCCAGCAGCTTAGGTTTTAGAGTGGGACTAGCGGGGGTTACGACGTATGAGCAGTTCTTC
CASSLGFRVGLAGVTTYEQFF